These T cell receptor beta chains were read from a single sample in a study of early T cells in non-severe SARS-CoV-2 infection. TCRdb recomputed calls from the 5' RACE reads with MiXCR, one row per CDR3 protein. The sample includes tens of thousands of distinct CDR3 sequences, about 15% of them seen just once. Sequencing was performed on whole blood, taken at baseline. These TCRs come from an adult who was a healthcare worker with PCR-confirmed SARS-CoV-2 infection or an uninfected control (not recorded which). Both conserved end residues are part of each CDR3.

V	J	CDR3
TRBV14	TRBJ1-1	CASSPITEAFF
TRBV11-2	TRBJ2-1	CASSFDRGGYNEQFF
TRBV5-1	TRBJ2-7	CASSLAGTVNSYEQYF
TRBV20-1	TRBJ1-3	CSARVRGAENTIYF
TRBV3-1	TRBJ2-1	CASSQDASGGAQFF
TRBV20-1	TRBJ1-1	CSAPMTEEAFF
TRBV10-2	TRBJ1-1	CASTDSAATNTEAFF
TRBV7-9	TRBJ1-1	CATTALTGTEAFF
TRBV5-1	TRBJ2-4	CASSRGTEVAKNIQYF
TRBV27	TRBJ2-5	CASSLDRGQETQYF
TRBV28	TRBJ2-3	CASSRPGLATDTQYF
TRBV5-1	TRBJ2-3	CASSLLNRLTDTQYF
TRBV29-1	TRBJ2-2	CSGTSGTSGGPGTGELFF
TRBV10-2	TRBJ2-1	CASSERAAPSSYNEQFF
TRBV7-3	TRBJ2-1	CASGTGAYNEQFF
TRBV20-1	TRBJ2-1	CSARLAGGYNEQFF
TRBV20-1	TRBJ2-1	CSARGASVGEQFF
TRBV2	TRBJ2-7	CASRQNRDSTYEQYF
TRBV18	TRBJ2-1	CASSRALSSYNEQFF
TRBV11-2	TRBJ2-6	CASSLEGTGISGANVLTF
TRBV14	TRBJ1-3	CASSPLGPSSGNTIYF
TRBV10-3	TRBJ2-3	CAISELGQGTDTQYF
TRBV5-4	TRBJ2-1	CASSPEGLEQFF
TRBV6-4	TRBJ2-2	CASSDGADNTGELFF
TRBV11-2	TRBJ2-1	CASSARGGSSYNEQFF
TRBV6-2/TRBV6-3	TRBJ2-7	CASSGYQGDEQYF
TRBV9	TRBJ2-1	CASSVATGQSYNEQFF
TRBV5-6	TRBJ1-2	CASSLDPYYGYTF
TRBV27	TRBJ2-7	CASSPGRRSYEQYF
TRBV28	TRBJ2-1	CASSLFSESYNEQFF
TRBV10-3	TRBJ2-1	CAISVRLAGGTGQFF
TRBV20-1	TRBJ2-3	CSAPGRAGGYTDTQYF
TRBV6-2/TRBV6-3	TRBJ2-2	CASNGGGNTGELFF
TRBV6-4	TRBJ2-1	CAGSDGLSPNNEQFF
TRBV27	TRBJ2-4	CASSLMGLAKNIQYF
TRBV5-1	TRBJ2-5	CASSVLDIQETQYF
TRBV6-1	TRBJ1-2	CASRDWGNGYTF